This T cell receptor beta chain stems from a study of blood T cell repertoires in COVID-19. Turning to the study itself: Donors in the United States, Italy and Spain gave samples during acute or convalescent COVID-19.

The V end was cut by 2 bases, the J end by 6 bases, with 11 bases between. The CDR3 spans 14 residues. Germline V lookup: CDR1 LGHDT, CDR2 YNNKEL (reference sequence). Using immunoSEQ multiplex PCR, the repertoire was profiled, and TCRdb retains in-frame clones only, with some absent. The sample includes some 240,000 clones, roughly 80% seen only once; the top ten take 6% to 8%. The sequenced sample consisted of peripheral blood. The chain is built from TRBV3-1 (or the pseudogene TRBV3-2) and TRBJ2-1, with D perhaps matching TRBD2 (6 bases). The TCR sequence derives from a woman at least 80 years old with COVID-19, enrolled during active disease. For the CDR3, the DNA is TGTGCCAGCAGCCAACTTACTAGCCCCAATGAGCAGTTCTTC. Translating it yields CASSQLTSPNEQFF.